Each of the 24 T cell receptor beta chains below was sequenced from the same sample in a study of blood T cell repertoires in COVID-19. Produced via immunoSEQ multiplex PCR; TCRdb's table is partial and in-frame only. Found here are around 86,000 clones, about 85% of them singletons; the top ten hold around 11%. Sequencing was performed on peripheral blood. The receptors shown here come from a human donor in a cohort sampled during active COVID-19.

The gene calls are TRBV30 and TRBJ1-2, with D possibly TRBD1 on 5 matching bases. The CDR3 runs to 13 residues. The germline V gene encodes CDR1 GTSNPN and CDR2 SVGIG (reference sequence). The V end was cut by 2 bases, the J end by 8 bases, with 15 bases between. The CDR3 is CAWSWGEDIGYTF. CDR3 nucleotides: TGTGCCTGGAGTTGGGGGGAGGACATCGGCTACACCTTC.

The chain combines TRBV9 with TRBJ1-5; 9 bases align to TRBD1. The ends lost 0 bases at V and 11 bases at J; junction bases unmatched: 9. This CDR3 is built from 15 residues. CDR1 and CDR2 (germline): SGDLS, YYNGEE. CDR3 region: CASSVDGTGYRTQHF. Written as DNA, the CDR3 is TGTGCCAGCAGCGTAGACGGGACAGGGTATAGGACCCAGCATTTT.

V and J are TRBV6-5 and TRBJ2-3; 9 bases are a match to TRBD1. Germline CDR1 and CDR2: MNHEY and SVGAGI. This CDR3 region has 14 residues. V lost 10 bases and J lost 2; bases outside the gene matches: 7. CDR3 sequence: CAIKQGAITDTQYF. CDR3 DNA sequence: TGTGCCATTAAACAGGGGGCGATCACAGATACGCAGTATTTT.

This chain links TRBV4-3 with TRBJ1-1, with D uncertain. CDR3 length: 14 amino acids. Between the trimmed V and J ends, which lost 0 bases and 5 bases, there was a span of 10 bases. CDR1 and CDR2 from the germline V gene are LGHNA and YSLEER. The CDR3 loop is CASSQDVGGTEAFF. Written as DNA, the CDR3 is TGCGCCAGCAGCCAAGATGTTGGAGGGACTGAAGCTTTCTTT.

This rearrangement joins TRBV7-9 to TRBJ2-2, with D possibly matching TRBD2 (7 bases). V was clipped by 5 bases and J by 5 bases, with 18 bases between them. Germline assignment: CDR1 SEHNR and CDR2 FQNEAQ (reference sequence). The CDR3 loop spans 16 amino acids. CDR3 sequence reads: CASSPRGGAETGELFF. Written as DNA, the CDR3 is TGTGCCAGCAGCCCCCGCGGGGGCGCGGAAACCGGGGAGCTGTTTTTT.

This clone appeared a few times. Germline and junction disagree at one end, which may indicate a read error. The V gene is TRBV6-2 or TRBV6-3, the J gene TRBJ2-7; D not resolved. CDR3 length equals 11 residues. Germline assignment: CDR1 MNHEY and CDR2 SVGEGT. The CDR3: CASSHSYEQYF. In DNA form, the CDR3 reads TGTGCCAGCAGTCACTCCTACGAGCAGTACTTC.

The V and J genes are TRBV11-2 and TRBJ2-3, with 7 bases fitting TRBD1. The CDR3 has 14 amino acids. Germline lookup yields CDR1 SGHAT and CDR2 FQNNGV. Unmatched junction bases numbered 5, after V lost 8 bases and J lost 0 bases. CDR3 DNA sequence: TGTGCCAGCGCGAGGGGGCTCAGCACAGATACGCAGTATTTT. Translating gives CASARGLSTDTQYF.

In this sample, this clone turned up a few times. The V gene is TRBV7-3, the J gene TRBJ2-7, with D perhaps matching TRBD1 (5 bases). Germline-derived CDR1 and CDR2 are SGHTA and FQGTGA. Trimming cost V 1 base and J 3 bases, with 7 bases left between them. CDR3 length: 13 amino acids. DNA of the CDR3: TGTGCCAGCAGCTTAAGCGACAGCTACGAGCAGTACTTC. Its translation is CASSLSDSYEQYF. The variable domain in full, completed from reference TRBV7-3 and TRBJ2-7, reads GAGVSQTPSNKVTEKGKYVELRCDPISGHTALYWYRQSLGQGPEFLIYFQGTGAADDSGLPNDRFFAVRPEGSVSTLKIQRTERGDSAVYLCASSLSDSYEQYFGPGTRLTVT.

J is TRBJ2-3 and V is TRBV29-1; the match to TRBD1 covers 8 bases. The trim removed 3 bases at V and 7 bases at J, leaving 9 bases unmatched. There are 14 residues in the CDR3. The germline gives CDR1 SQVTM, CDR2 ANQGSEA. Written as DNA, the CDR3 is TGCAGCGTTGAGAGACAGGGGAGGTCGAATACGCAGTATTTT. The encoded protein is CSVERQGRSNTQYF.

The CDR3 DNA reads TGTGCCAGCAGTTATCGGCTTCATCAGGGGCAGTTCTTC. This encodes CASSYRLHQGQFF. The V call is TRBV6-2 or TRBV6-3, the J call TRBJ2-1; D is possibly TRBD1 (5 bases). This CDR3 has 13 amino acids. Germline assignment: CDR1 MNHEY and CDR2 SVGEGT. Trimming removed 3 bases at V and 12 bases at J, with 15 bases between.

The chain joins TRBV18 to TRBJ1-3; TRBD1 matches 9 bases. CDR1 is KGHSH and CDR2 is LQKENI in the germline V gene. The CDR3 extends over 16 amino acids. V lost 3 bases and J lost 4; bases outside the gene matches: 7. CDR3 DNA: TGTGCCAGCTCACCGACCCGGGACAGGGACGGAAACACCATATATTTT. It translates to CASSPTRDRDGNTIYF.

The V gene is TRBV9, the J gene TRBJ2-1; D uncertain. The CDR3 sequence is 10 residues long. Germline CDR1 reads SGDLS; CDR2 reads YYNGEE. V was trimmed by 8 bases and J by 9 bases, leaving 9 bases between them. Here the CDR3 reads CARVLGEQFF. Written as DNA, the CDR3 is TGTGCCAGAGTCCTAGGTGAGCAGTTCTTC.

As regards this clone: The junction differs from germline at one of its ends, possibly a read error. The chain carries TRBV3-1 (or the pseudogene TRBV3-2) and TRBJ2-3; D gene ambiguous. The CDR3 is 11 amino acids. CDR1 and CDR2 from the germline V gene are LGHDT and YNNKEL (reference sequence). CDR3 in DNA: TGTGCCAGCAGCCAAGTGGGTGACTTCTCCTTT. Its protein is CASSQVGDFSF.

The chain combines TRBV7-9 with TRBJ2-7; 11 positions agree with TRBD2. Germline assignment: CDR1 SEHNR and CDR2 FQNEAQ (reference sequence). Trimming at V came to 4 bases and at J to 2 bases, leaving 4 bases not matched to a gene. The CDR3 covers 15 residues. The CDR3 loop reads CASSSSGGLTYEQYF. The CDR3 bases are TGTGCCAGCAGCTCTAGCGGGGGGCTCACCTACGAGCAGTACTTC.

The chain combines TRBV3-1 (or the pseudogene TRBV3-2) with TRBJ1-3, with 8 positions matching TRBD1. V trimming: 4 bases; J trimming: 7 bases; junction bases outside the gene matches: 15. CDR3 size: 17 residues. Germline assignment: CDR1 LGHDT and CDR2 YNNKEL (reference sequence). The CDR3, as DNA: TGTGCCAGCAGCCCCAGCCAGGGGGCAGCCGTTCGGAACACCATATATTTT. It is translated as CASSPSQGAAVRNTIYF.

V usage is TRBV25-1 and J usage is TRBJ2-3; 8 bases align to TRBD1. Germline CDR1 and CDR2: MGHDK and SYGVNS. After removal of 2 bases from V and 6 bases from J, the junction contained 7 bases not matched to a gene. The CDR3 has 15 amino acids. CDR3 DNA sequence: TGTGCCAGCAGTGAAGGACAGGGTATTGCTGATACGCAGTATTTT. Translating it yields CASSEGQGIADTQYF.

This clone was observed once. The chain links TRBV5-1 to TRBJ1-6, with D maybe TRBD1 (6 bases). Per the germline V gene, CDR1 is SGHRS and CDR2 is YFSETQ. Trimming cost V 4 bases and J 6 bases, with 11 bases left between them. This CDR3 is 14 amino acids long. The CDR3 DNA is TGCGCCAGCAGCCCCCGGACAGCTAATTCACCCCTCCACTTT. It is translated as CASSPRTANSPLHF.

The V call is TRBV3-1 (or the pseudogene TRBV3-2), the J call TRBJ1-6, with a weak D call TRBD1 (6 bases). This CDR3 is 15 amino acids long. Trimming stripped 6 bases from V and 4 bases from J, with 13 bases between. The germline V gene has CDR1 LGHDT and CDR2 YNNKEL (reference sequence). The CDR3 reads CASRGTGSYNSPLHF. In DNA, the CDR3 is TGTGCCAGCAGAGGTACAGGGAGTTATAATTCACCCCTCCACTTT.

The chain couples TRBV19 to TRBJ1-6; 10 bases map to TRBD1. V trimming: 6 bases; J trimming: 7 bases; junction bases outside the gene matches: 9. The length of the CDR3 is 16 residues. Germline V gene sequence: CDR1 LNHDA, CDR2 SQIVND (reference sequence). CDR3 residues: CASRITRQGANSPLHF. In DNA form, the CDR3 reads TGTGCCAGTAGAATTACTCGACAGGGGGCGAATTCACCCCTCCACTTT.

The rearrangement links TRBV6-5 to TRBJ1-4, with 7 nucleotides matching TRBD1. Trimming cost V 2 bases and J 3 bases; bases outside gene matches: 6. Germline V gene lookup returns CDR1 MNHEY and CDR2 SVGAGI. The CDR3 is 16 amino acids. CDR3 bases: TGTGCCAGCAGTTACGAGGGGGCGCCGTCTAATGAAAAACTGTTTTTT. Amino acid sequence: CASSYEGAPSNEKLFF.

V gene TRBV27 combines with J gene TRBJ2-7; D is uncertain. This CDR3 is 13 amino acids long. V was pared by 1 base and J by 0 bases, with 4 bases between. Germline assignment: CDR1 MNHEY and CDR2 SMNVEV (reference sequence). CDR3 in amino acids: CASSLFLSYEQYF. DNA for the CDR3: TGTGCCAGCAGTTTATTCCTCTCCTACGAGCAGTACTTC.

This chain uses TRBV4-1 with TRBJ2-2; 8 positions match TRBD2. The CDR3 has 16 residues. Per germline, CDR1 MGHRA and CDR2 YSYEKL. Unmatched junction bases numbered 5, after V lost 1 base and J lost 4 bases. The CDR3 DNA reads TGCGCCAGCAGCCAAGTACGGGGGGGGAGCACCGGGGAGCTGTTTTTT. It yields the protein CASSQVRGGSTGELFF.

The chain uses TRBV6-2 or TRBV6-3 and TRBJ1-5; tentative D call: TRBD1 (6 bases). V shed 5 bases and J shed 6 bases, with 14 bases lying between them. The CDR3 totals 14 residues. CDR1 is MNHEY, CDR2 SVGEGT, per germline. CDR3 in amino acids: CASSVSRGTQPQHF. In nucleotides, the CDR3 is TGTGCCAGCAGTGTTTCAAGGGGGACTCAGCCCCAGCATTTT.

The rearrangement uses TRBV4-3 and TRBJ1-6; D gene unclear. The CDR3 covers 15 residues. The V end lost 0 bases, the J end lost 8 bases, and 11 bases lay between the germline ends. Germline assignment: CDR1 LGHNA and CDR2 YSLEER. CDR3 region: CASSQEREAYSPLHF. The CDR3 DNA follows: TGCGCCAGCAGCCAAGAACGGGAGGCATATTCACCCCTCCACTTT.